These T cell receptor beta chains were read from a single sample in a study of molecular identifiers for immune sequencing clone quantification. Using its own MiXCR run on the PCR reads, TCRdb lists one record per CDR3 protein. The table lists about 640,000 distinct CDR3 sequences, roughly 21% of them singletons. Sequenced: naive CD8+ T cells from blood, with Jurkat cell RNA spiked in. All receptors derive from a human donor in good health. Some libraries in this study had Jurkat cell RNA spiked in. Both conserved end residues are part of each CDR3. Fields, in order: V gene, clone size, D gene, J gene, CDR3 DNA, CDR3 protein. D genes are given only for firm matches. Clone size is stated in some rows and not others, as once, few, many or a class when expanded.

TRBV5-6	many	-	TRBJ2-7	TGTGCCAGCAGCTACGGACGTGGCGAGCAGTACTTC	CASSYGRGEQYF
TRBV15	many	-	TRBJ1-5	TGTGCCACCAGCTCCCCAATCGGCAATCAGCCCCAGCATTTT	CATSSPIGNQPQHF
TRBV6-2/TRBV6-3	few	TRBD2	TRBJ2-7	TGTGCCAGCAGTCACAACCCCGGGGGGACGACGTACGAGCAGTACTTC	CASSHNPGGTTYEQYF
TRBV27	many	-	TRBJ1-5	TGTGCCAGCAGTTTCGGGGCTGGGCAGCCCCAGCATTTT	CASSFGAGQPQHF
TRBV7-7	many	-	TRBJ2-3	TGTGCTAGCAGCTCGGGGGCCGGGGATACGCAGTATTTT	CASSSGAGDTQYF
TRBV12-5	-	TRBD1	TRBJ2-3	TGTGCTAGTGGTTTTGACAGGGCCGGGGCCACAGATACGCAGTATTTT	CASGFDRAGATDTQYF
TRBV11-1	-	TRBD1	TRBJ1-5	TGTGCCAGCAGCTTTCCGGACAGGTCGAGCAATCAGCCCCAGCATTTT	CASSFPDRSSNQPQHF
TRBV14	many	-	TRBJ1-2	TGTGCCAGCAGGATTACAGGGAGTAACTATGGCTACACCTTC	CASRITGSNYGYTF
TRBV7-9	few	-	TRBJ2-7	TGTGCCAGCAGCCCCCATTGGAACGAGCAGTACTTC	CASSPHWNEQYF
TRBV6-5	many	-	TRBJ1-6	TGTGCCAGCAGTTACTCGGGGGGCTCTTCACCCCTCCACTTT	CASSYSGGSSPLHF
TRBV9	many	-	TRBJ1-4	TGTGCCAGCAGCGGGTCACAGGTTAATGAAAAACTGTTTTTT	CASSGSQVNEKLFF
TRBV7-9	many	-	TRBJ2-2	TGTGCCAGCACCCCTACCCCCCCAGGAACCGGGGAGCTGTTTTTT	CASTPTPPGTGELFF
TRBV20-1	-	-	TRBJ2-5	TGCAGTGCTAGAGATGTGACTCCGGGTTTTGAGACCCAGTACTTC	CSARDVTPGFETQYF
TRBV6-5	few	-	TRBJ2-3	TGTGCCAGCAGACCCAAGCTAATCGATACGCAGTATTTT	CASRPKLIDTQYF
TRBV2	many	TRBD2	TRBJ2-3	TGTGCCAGCAGTGAAGGGACTAGCGGGAAGTATATATTAGGAGATACGCAGTATTTT	CASSEGTSGKYILGDTQYF
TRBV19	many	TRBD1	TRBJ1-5	TGTGCCAGTAGCTTTGGGACAGGGTATCAGCCCCAGCATTTT	CASSFGTGYQPQHF
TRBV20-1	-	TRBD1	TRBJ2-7	TGCAGTGCTAGAGGTAGGGGGCAAACCTACGGGCAGTACTTC	CSARGRGQTYGQYF
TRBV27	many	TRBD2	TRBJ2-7	TGTGCCAGCAGTTTAGACGGGAGGCACTACGAGCAGTACTTC	CASSLDGRHYEQYF
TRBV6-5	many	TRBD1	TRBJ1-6	TGTGCCAGCAGCTCACTGGACAGGGAGTCATCACCCCTCCACTTT	CASSSLDRESSPLHF
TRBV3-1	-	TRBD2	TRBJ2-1	TGTGCCAGCAGCCAAGGTCAAGCGGGAGGGCCAGATGAGCAGTTCTTC	CASSQGQAGGPDEQFF
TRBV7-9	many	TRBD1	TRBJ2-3	TGTGCCAGCAGCTCTGGACAGGGCCCTCCCGCCCGCACAGATACGCAGTATTTT	CASSSGQGPPARTDTQYF
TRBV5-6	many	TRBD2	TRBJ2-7	TGTGCCAGCAGCTTGGGTGGTAGCGGGAGCGAGCAGTACTTC	CASSLGGSGSEQYF
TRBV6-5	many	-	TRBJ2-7	TGTGCCAGCAGAGAACGTAACCCGGACGAGCAGTACTTC	CASRERNPDEQYF
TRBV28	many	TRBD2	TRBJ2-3	TGTGCCAGCACGCTAGCGGGAGTGTCAGATACGCAGTATTTT	CASTLAGVSDTQYF
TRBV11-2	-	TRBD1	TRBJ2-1	TGTGCCAGCAGCTTATCCCAGACAGGGTTCGATGAGCAGTTCTTC	CASSLSQTGFDEQFF
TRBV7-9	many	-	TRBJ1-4	TGTGCCAGCAGCTCGTATCCGTCAACTAATGAAAAACTGTTTTTT	CASSSYPSTNEKLFF
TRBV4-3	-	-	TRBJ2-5	TGCGCCAGCAGCCGACATGGGGGCCTCTCAGAGACTCAGTACTTC	CASSRHGGLSETQYF
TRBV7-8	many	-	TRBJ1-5	TGTGCCAGCAGCTTAGTCGTACAACGCAATCAGCCCCAGCATTTT	CASSLVVQRNQPQHF
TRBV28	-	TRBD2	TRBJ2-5	TGTGCCAGCAGCTGGACTAGCGGGGACTCGACCCAGTACTTC	CASSWTSGDSTQYF
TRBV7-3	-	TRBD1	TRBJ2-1	TGTGCCAGCAGCTTAGACGCAGGGGGACGTGAGCGGTTCTTC	CASSLDAGGRERFF
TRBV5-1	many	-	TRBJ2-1	TGCGCCAGCAGCTTGTCATTGCCTGGTGAGCAGTTCTTC	CASSLSLPGEQFF
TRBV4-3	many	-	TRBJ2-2	TGCGCCAGCAGCCAAGATAGAATTGGTGCCTGGGAGCTGTTTTTT	CASSQDRIGAWELFF
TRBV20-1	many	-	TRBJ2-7	TGCAGTGCTAGAGGGCTGTCGGGTTCGGCCTACGAGCAGTACTTC	CSARGLSGSAYEQYF
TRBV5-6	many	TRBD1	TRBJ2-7	TGTGCCAGCAGCTTGGCGACAGGGGTCTACGAGCAGTACTTC	CASSLATGVYEQYF
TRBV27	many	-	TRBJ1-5	TGTGCCAGCAGTTGGACAGTCGGGAATCAGCCCCAGCATTTT	CASSWTVGNQPQHF
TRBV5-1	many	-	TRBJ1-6	TGCGCCAGCAGCTTGTCGGGGAAGGGATCACCCCTCCACTTT	CASSLSGKGSPLHF
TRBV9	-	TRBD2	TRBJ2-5	TGTGCCAGCGGCGCTAGCGGTCCAGAGACCCAGTACTTC	CASGASGPETQYF
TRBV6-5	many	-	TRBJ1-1	TGTGCCAGCAGTTACGGGCCAGAGAACACTGAAGCTTTCTTT	CASSYGPENTEAFF
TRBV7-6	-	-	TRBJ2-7	TGTGCCAGCAGCTTATTGTCGAGTGACACCTCCTACGAGCAGTACTTC	CASSLLSSDTSYEQYF
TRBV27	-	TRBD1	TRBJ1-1	TGTGCCAGCAGCCATAGGGGACAGGGGTCACTCCCCATGAACACTGAAGCTTTCTTT	CASSHRGQGSLPMNTEAFF